The clone carrying this TCR beta chain was observed a handful of times. The antigen remains unidentified. The record originates from a study of T cell responses to AZD1222 COVID-19 vaccine. Background on the study: Second-dose groups at about 4 or about 12 weeks were pooled. Study-level points and caveats: Mapped onto spike, vaccine-associated CD4 TCRs spanned it and were dominant at 160-218 and 743-854. It should be noted that donors were predominantly white British and more often female, and clonal diversity was possibly underestimated.

The CDR3 consists of 13 residues. Germline lookup yields CDR1 MNHEY and CDR2 SVGEGT. V lost 2 bases and J lost 3, with 8 bases in between. Clones were sequenced by immunoSEQ multiplex PCR, and TCRdb holds only the in-frame ones, with some missing. The table has about 99,000 clones, around nine tenths seen once; the top ten hold roughly 22%. Sample: peripheral blood, taken on day 0 of AZD1222 vaccination. The receptor was isolated from an adult in good health. The V and J genes are TRBV6-2 or TRBV6-3 and TRBJ2-7; a weak D match, TRBD1 (6 bases). The CDR3 DNA reads TGTGCCAGCAGTTACCGGGACAACTACGAGCAGTACTTC. Its protein is CASSYRDNYEQYF.